Sequencing of this TCR beta chain was carried out in a study of cytotoxic CD8 clonotypes in ibrutinib-treated CLL. The wider study: For this cohort, patients were approximately ten relapsed/refractory and approximately 15 treatment-naive, while under 18 were IGHV unmutated. Response material was collected after a median 12 months of treatment, range 6 to 36. The study, taken as a whole, reports: Treatment left the uncommon public clonotypes either contracted or stable in frequency.

Points on this clone: The antigen is not known.

Profiled with immunoSEQ multiplex PCR; TCRdb holds only in-frame clones, not every one. The sample lists approximately 25,000 clones, 55% to 85% seen once, with approximately 46% in the top ten. The receptor was derived from a human donor with chronic lymphocytic leukemia. This specimen was PBMCs, taken after 12 months of ibrutinib treatment.

The CDR3 DNA sequence: TGCGCCAGCAGCCTGGACAGGGCTAATACGCAGTATTTT. Translation: CASSLDRANTQYF. This sequence joins TRBV5-1 and TRBJ2-3, with TRBD1 identical over 8 bases. Germline CDR1 is SGHRS and CDR2 is YFSETQ. J gave up 7 bases and V 4 bases, and 5 bases lay outside the gene matches. The CDR3 is made up of 13 amino acids.